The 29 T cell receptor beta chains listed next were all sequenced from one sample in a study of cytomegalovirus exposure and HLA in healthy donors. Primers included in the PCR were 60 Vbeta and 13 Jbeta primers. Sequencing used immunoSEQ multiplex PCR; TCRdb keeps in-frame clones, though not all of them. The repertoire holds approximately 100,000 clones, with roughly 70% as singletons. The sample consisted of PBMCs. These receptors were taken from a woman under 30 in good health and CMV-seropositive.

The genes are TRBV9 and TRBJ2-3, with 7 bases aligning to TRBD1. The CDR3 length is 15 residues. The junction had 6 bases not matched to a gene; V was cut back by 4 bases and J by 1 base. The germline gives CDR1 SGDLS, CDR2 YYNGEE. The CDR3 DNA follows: TGTGCCAGCAGCCCGTGGACAGGCCGCACAGATACGCAGTATTTT. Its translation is CASSPWTGRTDTQYF.

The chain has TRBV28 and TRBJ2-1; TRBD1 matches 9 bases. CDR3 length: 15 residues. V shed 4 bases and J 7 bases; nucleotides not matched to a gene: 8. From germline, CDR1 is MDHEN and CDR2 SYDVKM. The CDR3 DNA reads TGTGCCAGCAGTTCCCCGGGACAGGGAAAGAATGAGCAGTTCTTC. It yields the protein CASSSPGQGKNEQFF.

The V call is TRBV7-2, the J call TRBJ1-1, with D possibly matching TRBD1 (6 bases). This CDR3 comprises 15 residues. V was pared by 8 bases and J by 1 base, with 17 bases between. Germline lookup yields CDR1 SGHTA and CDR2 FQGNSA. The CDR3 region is CASRERGTRNTEAFF. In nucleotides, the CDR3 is TGTGCCAGCCGTGAAAGGGGGACGCGGAACACTGAAGCTTTCTTT.

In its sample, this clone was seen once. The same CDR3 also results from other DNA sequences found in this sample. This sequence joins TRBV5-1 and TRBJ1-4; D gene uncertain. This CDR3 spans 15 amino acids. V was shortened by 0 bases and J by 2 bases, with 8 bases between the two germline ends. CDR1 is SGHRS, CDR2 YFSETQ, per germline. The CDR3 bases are TGCGCCAGCAGCTTGGGAGCGGGGACTAATGAAAAACTGTTTTTT. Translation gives CASSLGAGTNEKLFF.

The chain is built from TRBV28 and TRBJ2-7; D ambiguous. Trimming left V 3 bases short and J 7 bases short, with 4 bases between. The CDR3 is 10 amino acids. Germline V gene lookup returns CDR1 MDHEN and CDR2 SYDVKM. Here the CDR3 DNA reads TGTGCCAGCAGTTTTGAGGAGCAGTACTTC. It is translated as CASSFEEQYF.

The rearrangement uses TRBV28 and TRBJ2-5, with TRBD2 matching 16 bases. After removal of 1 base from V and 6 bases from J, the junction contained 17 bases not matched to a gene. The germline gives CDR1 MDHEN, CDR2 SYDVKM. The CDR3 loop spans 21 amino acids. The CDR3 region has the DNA TGTGCCAGCAGTTTATTATGGAGGGGACTAGCGGGAGGGAGGTCTGTAAAGACCCAGTACTTC. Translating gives CASSLLWRGLAGGRSVKTQYF.

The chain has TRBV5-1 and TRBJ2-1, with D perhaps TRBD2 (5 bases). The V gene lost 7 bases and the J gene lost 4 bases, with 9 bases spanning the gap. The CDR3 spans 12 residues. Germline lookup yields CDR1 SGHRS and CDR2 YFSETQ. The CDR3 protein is CASGSAYNEQFF. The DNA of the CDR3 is TGCGCCAGCGGGAGTGCATACAATGAGCAGTTCTTC.

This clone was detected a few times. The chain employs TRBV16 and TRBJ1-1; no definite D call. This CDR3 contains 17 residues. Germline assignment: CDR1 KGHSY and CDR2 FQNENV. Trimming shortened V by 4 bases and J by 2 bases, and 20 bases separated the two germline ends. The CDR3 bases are TGTGCCAGCAGCCCTCTGACCTACTCCGGGGTAAACACTGAAGCTTTCTTT. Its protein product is CASSPLTYSGVNTEAFF.

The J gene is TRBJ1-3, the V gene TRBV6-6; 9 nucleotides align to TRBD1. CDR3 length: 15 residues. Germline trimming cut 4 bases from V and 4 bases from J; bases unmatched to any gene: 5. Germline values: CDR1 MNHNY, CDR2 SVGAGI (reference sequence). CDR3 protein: CASSLQGARGNTIYF. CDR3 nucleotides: TGTGCCAGCAGTTTACAGGGGGCAAGAGGAAACACCATATATTTT.

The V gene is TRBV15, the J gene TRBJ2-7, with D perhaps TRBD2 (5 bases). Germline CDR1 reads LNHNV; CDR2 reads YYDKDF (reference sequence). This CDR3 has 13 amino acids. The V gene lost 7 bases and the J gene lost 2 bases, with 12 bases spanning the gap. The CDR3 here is CATISSFPYEQYF. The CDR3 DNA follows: TGTGCCACCATCTCTAGCTTCCCCTACGAGCAGTACTTC.

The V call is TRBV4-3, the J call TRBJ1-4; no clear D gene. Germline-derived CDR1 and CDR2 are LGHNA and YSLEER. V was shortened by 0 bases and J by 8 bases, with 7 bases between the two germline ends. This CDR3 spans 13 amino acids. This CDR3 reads CASSQDAREKLFF. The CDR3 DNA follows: TGCGCCAGCAGCCAAGATGCCCGGGAAAAACTGTTTTTT.

In nucleotides, the CDR3 is TGCGCCAGCAAGACACGACAGGGGGAGAACTATGGCTACACCTTC. The encoded protein is CASKTRQGENYGYTF. The chain carries TRBV4-1 and TRBJ1-2; 9 positions agree with TRBD1. CDR3 length: 15 amino acids. The V gene end was trimmed by 7 bases and the J gene end by 2 bases; junction bases not matched to a gene: 8. Germline V CDR1 and CDR2: MGHRA, YSYEKL.

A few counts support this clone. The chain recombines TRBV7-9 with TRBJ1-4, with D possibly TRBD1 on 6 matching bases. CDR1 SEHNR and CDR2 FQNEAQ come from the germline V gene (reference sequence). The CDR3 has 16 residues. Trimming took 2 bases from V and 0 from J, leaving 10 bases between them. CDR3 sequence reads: CASSLWGRSTNEKLFF. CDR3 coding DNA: TGTGCCAGCAGCTTATGGGGGCGATCAACTAATGAAAAACTGTTTTTT.

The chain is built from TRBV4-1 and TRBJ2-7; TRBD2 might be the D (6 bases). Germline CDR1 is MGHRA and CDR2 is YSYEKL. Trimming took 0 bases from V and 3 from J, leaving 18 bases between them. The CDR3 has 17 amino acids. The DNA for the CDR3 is TGCGCCAGCAGCCAAGATCCTAGTCGCGGAGGGGTCTACGAGCAGTACTTC. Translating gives CASSQDPSRGGVYEQYF.

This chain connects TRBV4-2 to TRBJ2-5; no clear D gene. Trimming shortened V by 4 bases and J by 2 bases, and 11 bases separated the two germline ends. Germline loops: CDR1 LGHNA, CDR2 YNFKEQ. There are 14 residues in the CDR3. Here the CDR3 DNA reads TGTGCCAGCAGCCTAGCCCCTTGGCAAGAGACCCAGTACTTC. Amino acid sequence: CASSLAPWQETQYF.

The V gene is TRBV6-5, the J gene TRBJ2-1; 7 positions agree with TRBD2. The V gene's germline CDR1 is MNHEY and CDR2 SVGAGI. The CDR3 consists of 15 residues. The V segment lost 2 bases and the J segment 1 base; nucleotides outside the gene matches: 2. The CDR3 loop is CASSYNGGSYNEQFF. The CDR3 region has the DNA TGTGCCAGCAGTTACAACGGGGGGTCCTACAATGAGCAGTTCTTC.

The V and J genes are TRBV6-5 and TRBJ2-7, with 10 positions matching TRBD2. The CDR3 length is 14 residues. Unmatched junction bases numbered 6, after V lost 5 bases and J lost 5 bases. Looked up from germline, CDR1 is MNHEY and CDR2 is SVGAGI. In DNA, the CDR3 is TGTGCCAGCAGTCAACCTAGCGGGAGCAACGAGCAGTACTTC. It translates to CASSQPSGSNEQYF.

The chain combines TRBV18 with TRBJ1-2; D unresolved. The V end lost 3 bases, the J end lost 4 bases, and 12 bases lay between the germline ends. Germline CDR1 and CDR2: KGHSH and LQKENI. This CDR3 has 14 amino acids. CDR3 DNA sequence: TGTGCCAGCTCACCTCCAGCGTGGGTCTATGGCTACACCTTC. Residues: CASSPPAWVYGYTF.

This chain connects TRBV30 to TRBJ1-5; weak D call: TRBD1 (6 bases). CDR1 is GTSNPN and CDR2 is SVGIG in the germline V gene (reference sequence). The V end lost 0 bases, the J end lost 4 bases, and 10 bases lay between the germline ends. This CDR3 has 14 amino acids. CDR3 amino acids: CAWSVFGQNQPQHF. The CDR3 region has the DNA TGTGCCTGGAGTGTTTTTGGACAGAATCAGCCCCAGCATTTT.

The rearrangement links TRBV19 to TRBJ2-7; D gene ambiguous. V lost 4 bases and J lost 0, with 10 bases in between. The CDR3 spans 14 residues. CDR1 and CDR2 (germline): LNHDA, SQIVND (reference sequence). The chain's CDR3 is CASSTQSNSYEQYF. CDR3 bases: TGTGCCAGTAGTACACAGTCGAACTCCTACGAGCAGTACTTC.

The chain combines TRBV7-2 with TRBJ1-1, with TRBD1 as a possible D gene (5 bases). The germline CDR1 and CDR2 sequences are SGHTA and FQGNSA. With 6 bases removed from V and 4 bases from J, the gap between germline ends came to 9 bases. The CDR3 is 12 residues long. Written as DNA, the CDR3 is TGTGCCAGCAGACATGACAGCACTGAAGCTTTCTTT. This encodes CASRHDSTEAFF.

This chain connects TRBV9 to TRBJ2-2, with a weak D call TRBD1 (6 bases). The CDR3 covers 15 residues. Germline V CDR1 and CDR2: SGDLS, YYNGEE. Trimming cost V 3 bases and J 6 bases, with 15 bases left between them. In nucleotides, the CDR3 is TGTGCCAGCAGCGAACTACAGGGTTTGTCCGGGGAGCTGTTTTTT. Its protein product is CASSELQGLSGELFF.

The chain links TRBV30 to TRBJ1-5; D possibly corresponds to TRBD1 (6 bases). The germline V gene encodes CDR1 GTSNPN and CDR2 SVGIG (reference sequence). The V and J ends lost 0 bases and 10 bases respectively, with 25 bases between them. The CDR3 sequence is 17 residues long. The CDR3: CAWSVDTGKAPGGPQHF. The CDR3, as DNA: TGTGCCTGGAGTGTAGATACAGGGAAAGCCCCGGGAGGACCCCAGCATTTT.

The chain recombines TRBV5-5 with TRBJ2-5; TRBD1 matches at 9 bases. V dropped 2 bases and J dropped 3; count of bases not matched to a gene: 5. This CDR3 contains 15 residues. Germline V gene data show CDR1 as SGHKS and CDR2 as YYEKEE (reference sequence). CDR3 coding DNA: TGTGCCAGCAGCTTCCTTGACAGGGGGGAAGAGACCCAGTACTTC. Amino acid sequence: CASSFLDRGEETQYF.

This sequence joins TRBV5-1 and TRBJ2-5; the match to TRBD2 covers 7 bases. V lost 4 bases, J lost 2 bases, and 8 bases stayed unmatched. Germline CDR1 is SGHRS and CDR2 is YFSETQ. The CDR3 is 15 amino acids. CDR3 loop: CASSPGGRKQETQYF. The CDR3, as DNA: TGCGCCAGCAGCCCGGGAGGCAGGAAGCAAGAGACCCAGTACTTC.

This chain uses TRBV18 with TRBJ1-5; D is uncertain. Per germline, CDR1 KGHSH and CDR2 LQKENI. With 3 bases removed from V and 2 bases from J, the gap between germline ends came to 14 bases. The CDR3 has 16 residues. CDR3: CASSPLSGDGNQPQHF. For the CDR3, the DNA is TGTGCCAGCTCACCTCTTTCGGGTGATGGCAATCAGCCCCAGCATTTT.

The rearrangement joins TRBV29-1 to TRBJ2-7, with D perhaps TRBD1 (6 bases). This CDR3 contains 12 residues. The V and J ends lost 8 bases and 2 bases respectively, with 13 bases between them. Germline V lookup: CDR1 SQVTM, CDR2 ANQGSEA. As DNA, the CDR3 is TGCAGCTTCCGGGACACCACCTACGAGCAGTACTTC. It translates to CSFRDTTYEQYF.

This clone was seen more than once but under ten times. As DNA, the CDR3 is TGTGCCAGCAGCTTGGCAGGGGATAGCAATCAGCCCCAGCATTTT. Translating gives CASSLAGDSNQPQHF. This chain connects TRBV5-6 to TRBJ1-5, with D perhaps TRBD1 (6 bases). The germline V gene encodes CDR1 SGHDT and CDR2 YYEEEE. Trimming pared 0 bases from V and 0 bases from J, leaving 7 bases between. The CDR3 has 15 amino acids.

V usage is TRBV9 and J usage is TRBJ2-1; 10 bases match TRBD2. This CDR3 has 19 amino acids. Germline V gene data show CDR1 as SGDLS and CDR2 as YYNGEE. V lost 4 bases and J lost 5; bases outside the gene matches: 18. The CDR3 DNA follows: TGTGCCAGCAGCCCCAGCGGGAGCGGGAGGGCCTTGGGCCACAATGAGCAGTTCTTC. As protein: CASSPSGSGRALGHNEQFF.